These 25 T cell receptor beta chains came from one sample sequenced in a study of cytomegalovirus exposure and HLA in healthy donors (dated by TCRdb to the late 2010s). The library relied on the immunoSEQ multiplex PCR assay. A mixture of 60 forward primers for TCR Vbeta segments and 13 reverse primers for TCR Jbeta segments was used in the multiplex PCR. TCRdb's version of the immuneACCESS table is confined to in-frame rearrangements and falls short of the full clone set. An unresolved V gene accounts for under half of the shortfall where checked; the remainder is of unknown origin. Recorded for this sample are roughly 180,000 clones; 60% to 80% of them occurred a single time. The ten largest clones add up to 11% to 15% of the sample. The sequenced sample was PBMCs. These receptors came from a man aged 45-65 years in good health and CMV-seropositive.

V is TRBV2 and J is TRBJ2-7, with D perhaps TRBD1 (6 bases). This CDR3 is built from 14 residues. Germline V gene lookup returns CDR1 SNHLY and CDR2 FYNNEI. Trimming took 0 bases from V and 5 from J, leaving 11 bases between them. CDR3 amino acids: CASSEARGLDEQYF. The CDR3 DNA reads TGTGCCAGCAGTGAAGCCAGGGGATTAGACGAGCAGTACTTC.

The sample holds one count of this clone. CDR3 loop: CASSQDRGGVEQFF. The CDR3 bases are TGTGCCAGCAGCCAAGATAGAGGGGGGGTTGAGCAGTTCTTC. The chain uses TRBV4-2 and TRBJ2-1, with a weak D call TRBD2 (7 bases). The CDR3 runs to 14 residues. Germline CDR1 reads LGHNA; CDR2 reads YNFKEQ. Trimming took off 0 bases at V and 9 bases at J, with 12 bases between the two ends.

The chain recombines TRBV4-2 with TRBJ2-4; D ambiguous. The germline V gene has CDR1 LGHNA and CDR2 YNFKEQ. V was trimmed by 0 bases and J by 4 bases, leaving 4 bases between them. This CDR3 is 13 amino acids long. CDR3 residues: CASSQEIKNIQYF. The DNA for the CDR3 is TGTGCCAGCAGCCAAGAAATAAAAAACATTCAGTACTTC.

The V and J genes are TRBV27 and TRBJ1-6; a possible D gene is TRBD1 (5 bases). Trimming took off 5 bases at V and 4 bases at J, with 18 bases between the two ends. Germline assignment: CDR1 MNHEY and CDR2 SMNVEV (reference sequence). The CDR3 is made up of 17 amino acids. For the CDR3, the DNA is TGTGCCAGCAGTCCATCGGACGCGGGGCAGTATAATTCACCCCTCCACTTT. It yields the protein CASSPSDAGQYNSPLHF.

The chain couples TRBV11-2 to TRBJ2-7, with D perhaps matching TRBD2 (6 bases). In germline, CDR1 is SGHAT, CDR2 FQNNGV. The germline V and J ends were trimmed by 3 bases and 13 bases, with 16 bases remaining between them. The CDR3 sequence is 12 residues long. The CDR3 here is CASSLVRDSLYF. The CDR3 coding sequence is TGTGCCAGCAGCTTGGTCCGGGACTCTTTATACTTC. Filled out from reference TRBV11-2 and TRBJ2-7, the complete variable domain reads EAGVAQSPRYKIIEKRQSVAFWCNPISGHATLYWYQQILGQGPKLLIQFQNNGVVDDSQLPKDRFSAERLKGVDSTLKIQPAKLEDSAVYLCASSLVRDSLYFGPGTRLTVT.

The chain joins TRBV6-1 to TRBJ1-1; no firm D call. The CDR3 loop spans 16 amino acids. V dropped 3 bases and J dropped 0 bases, with 14 bases sitting between them. CDR1 is MNHNS, CDR2 SASEGT, per germline. Here the CDR3 DNA reads TGTGCCAGCAGTGATAGAGGGCTGGGGTTGAACACTGAAGCTTTCTTT. Translation: CASSDRGLGLNTEAFF.

This clone was seen a handful of times. The chain carries TRBV19 and TRBJ1-3; D ambiguous. Germline-derived CDR1 and CDR2 are LNHDA and SQIVND (reference sequence). The CDR3 is made up of 15 amino acids. V was pared by 0 bases and J by 3 bases, with 9 bases between. CDR3 region: CASSIDPGIGNTIYF. For the CDR3, the DNA is TGTGCCAGTAGTATAGACCCGGGGATTGGAAACACCATATATTTT. The entire variable domain, with the rest obtained from reference TRBV19 and TRBJ1-3, is as follows: DGGITQSPKYLFRKEGQNVTLSCEQNLNHDAMYWYRQDPGQGLRLIYYSQIVNDFQKGDIAEGYSVSREKKESFPLTVTSAQKNPTAFYLCASSIDPGIGNTIYFGEGSWLTVV.

V usage is TRBV6-4 and J usage is TRBJ2-5; 9 bases line up with TRBD1. Unmatched junction bases numbered 1, after V lost 3 bases and J lost 5 bases. Germline V gives CDR1 MRHNA, CDR2 SNTAGT. This CDR3 comprises 13 residues. The CDR3 nucleotides are TGTGCCAGCAGTGAAGGACAGGGGGAGACCCAGTACTTC. Translation: CASSEGQGETQYF.

The V and J genes are TRBV5-1 and TRBJ2-1; TRBD2 matches at 15 bases. The germline V gene has CDR1 SGHRS and CDR2 YFSETQ. The junction had 10 bases not matched to a gene; V was cut back by 4 bases and J by 8 bases. CDR3 size: 17 residues. As DNA, the CDR3 is TGCGCCAGCAGCACTGGGACTAGCGGGGGGCTCTGGCATGAGCAGTTCTTC. Translation gives CASSTGTSGGLWHEQFF.

The rearrangement joins TRBV4-3 to TRBJ2-2; 7 bases are shared with TRBD1. The trim removed 3 bases at V and 0 bases at J, leaving 7 bases unmatched. Germline CDR1 is LGHNA and CDR2 is YSLEER. CDR3 length equals 17 residues. The CDR3 protein is CASSHYRQGPNTGELFF. The CDR3 nucleotides read TGCGCCAGCAGCCACTACAGACAGGGCCCGAACACCGGGGAGCTGTTTTTT.

This CDR3 reads CASSFTDRVGGNEQFF. The CDR3 nucleotides read TGTGCCAGCAGCTTTACAGACAGGGTCGGGGGCAATGAGCAGTTCTTC. J is TRBJ2-1 and V is TRBV7-9; TRBD1 is a possible D gene (7 bases). The germline V gene has CDR1 SEHNR and CDR2 FQNEAQ (reference sequence). The CDR3 has 16 amino acids. Deletions cut 3 bases from V and 6 bases from J, with 18 bases between.

The chain links TRBV11-2 to TRBJ1-3; D is unclear. This CDR3 has 15 amino acids. Germline V gene lookup returns CDR1 SGHAT and CDR2 FQNNGV. V dropped 1 base and J dropped 4 bases, with 11 bases sitting between them. The CDR3 is CASSLGPERGNTIYF. CDR3 nucleotides: TGTGCCAGCAGCTTAGGCCCGGAGAGAGGAAACACCATATATTTT.

V is TRBV19 and J is TRBJ1-5, with TRBD1 identical over 7 bases. CDR1 LNHDA and CDR2 SQIVND come from the germline V gene (reference sequence). Germline trimming cut 7 bases from V and 7 bases from J; bases unmatched to any gene: 16. The CDR3 has 16 amino acids. CDR3 amino acids: CASTQGLGAREQPQHF. CDR3 bases: TGTGCCAGTACACAGGGGTTGGGGGCACGGGAACAGCCCCAGCATTTT.

This chain joins TRBV4-3 and TRBJ1-5, with D perhaps matching TRBD1 (5 bases). The ends were cut back, 0 bases at V and 6 bases at J, with 12 bases in the middle. The CDR3 runs to 15 residues. Germline V gene sequence: CDR1 LGHNA, CDR2 YSLEER. The CDR3 DNA follows: TGCGCCAGCAGCCAAGATAGGACGGGGGGTCAGCCCCAGCATTTT. Residues: CASSQDRTGGQPQHF.

The chain recombines TRBV5-1 with TRBJ2-5, with 7 bases that match TRBD1. Germline-derived CDR1 and CDR2 are SGHRS and YFSETQ. V lost 3 bases to trimming and J lost 5 bases; unmatched junction nucleotides: 13. The CDR3 spans 16 residues. The CDR3 sequence: CASSSSQGRFGETQYF. DNA of the CDR3: TGCGCCAGCAGCTCGTCACAGGGGCGCTTCGGGGAGACCCAGTACTTC.

The gene calls are TRBV5-1 and TRBJ1-2; D ambiguous. Between the trimmed V and J ends, which lost 5 bases and 5 bases, there was a span of 13 bases. CDR3 length: 13 residues. Germline CDR1 reads SGHRS; CDR2 reads YFSETQ. The DNA of the CDR3 is TGCGCCAGCAGTCCCTCAGGAGGGTATGGCTACACCTTC. The encoded protein is CASSPSGGYGYTF.

The rearrangement uses TRBV27 and TRBJ2-7; possible D gene TRBD1, 6 bases. The V gene lost 8 bases and the J gene lost 3 bases, with 23 bases spanning the gap. CDR3 length: 16 residues. CDR1 and CDR2 (germline): MNHEY, SMNVEV (reference sequence). CDR3 nucleotide sequence: TGTGCCAGCCTAGTTGAGTGGGGGCTCGGGCGCTACGAGCAGTACTTC. Translation: CASLVEWGLGRYEQYF.

This clone was recorded only once. The chain employs TRBV5-8 and TRBJ2-1, with 7 bases lining up with TRBD2. The CDR3 spans 15 residues. J gave up 9 bases and V 5 bases, and 14 bases lay outside the gene matches. The germline gives CDR1 SGHTS, CDR2 YDEGEE. CDR3 residues: CASSQAGLVIGEQFF. As DNA, the CDR3 is TGTGCCAGCAGTCAAGCGGGACTCGTAATCGGTGAGCAGTTCTTC.

The V gene is TRBV15, the J gene TRBJ1-5, with 8 bases lining up with TRBD1. Germline CDR1 is LNHNV and CDR2 is YYDKDF (reference sequence). The V and J ends lost 8 bases and 4 bases, in that order; junction bases with no gene match: 13. The CDR3 is 16 residues long. The CDR3 DNA is TGTGCCACCCAGCAGCTAAGGGACAGGAAAAATCAGCCCCAGCATTTT. The encoded protein is CATQQLRDRKNQPQHF.

The chain joins TRBV6-5 to TRBJ2-2; D perhaps matches TRBD2 (6 bases). The CDR3 totals 14 residues. The V gene lost 6 bases and the J gene lost 2 bases, with 10 bases spanning the gap. Germline V lookup: CDR1 MNHEY, CDR2 SVGAGI. CDR3 in DNA: TGTGCCAGCAGCCGGGACTTTAACACCGGGGAGCTGTTTTTT. Protein product: CASSRDFNTGELFF.

V is TRBV28 and J is TRBJ2-2; perhaps TRBD1 as D (5 bases). Germline V gives CDR1 MDHEN, CDR2 SYDVKM. This CDR3 has 17 residues. V shed 7 bases and J shed 5 bases, with 23 bases lying between them. The CDR3 spells CASISPVGQGRTGELFF. CDR3 nucleotides: TGTGCCAGCATTTCCCCGGTGGGGCAGGGAAGGACCGGGGAGCTGTTTTTT. Using reference TRBV28 and TRBJ2-2 for the parts outside the CDR3, the full variable domain is DVKVTQSSRYLVKRTGEKVFLECVQDMDHENMFWYRQDPGLGLRLIYFSYDVKMKEKGDIPEGYSVSREKKERFSLILESASTNQTSMYLCASISPVGQGRTGELFFGEGSRLTVL.

This chain links TRBV23-1 with TRBJ1-2; D is undetermined. TRBV23-1 is flagged as an ORF with uncertain function. CDR3 length: 14 residues. V dropped 1 base and J dropped 1 base, with 7 bases sitting between them. Here the CDR3 DNA reads TGCGCCAGCAGTCAATGCGGTATTAACTATGGCTACACCTTC. Translation: CASSQCGINYGYTF.

This chain connects TRBV5-4 to TRBJ2-1; 10 bases fit TRBD1. V was pared by 0 bases and J by 8 bases, with 2 bases of the junction left unmatched. CDR1 and CDR2 (germline): SGHNT, YYREEE (reference sequence). The CDR3 is 14 residues long. The CDR3 region is CASSLGGQGYEQFF. The CDR3, as DNA: TGTGCCAGCAGCTTGGGGGGACAGGGGTATGAGCAGTTCTTC.

The J gene is TRBJ1-2, the V gene TRBV5-4; D is unresolved. Germline V gene lookup returns CDR1 SGHNT and CDR2 YYREEE (reference sequence). The CDR3 is 12 amino acids. Trimming shortened V by 0 bases and J by 14 bases, and 14 bases separated the two germline ends. The chain's CDR3 is CASSLDDGAMTF. Written as DNA, the CDR3 is TGTGCCAGCAGCTTGGATGACGGAGCTATGACCTTC.

The rearrangement uses TRBV2 and TRBJ1-1, with D unresolved. The CDR3 runs to 14 residues. Trimming stripped 5 bases from V and 2 bases from J, with 12 bases between. The germline CDR1 and CDR2 sequences are SNHLY and FYNNEI. The CDR3 here is CASSKREVNTEAFF. CDR3 nucleotide sequence: TGTGCCAGCAGTAAAAGGGAGGTAAACACTGAAGCTTTCTTT.